The 15 T cell receptor beta chains below all came from one sample that was sequenced in a study of blood T cell repertoires in COVID-19. Libraries were prepared by immunoSEQ multiplex PCR; TCRdb keeps only in-frame clonotypes and omits some of them. The sample holds some 490,000 clones, 80% to 90% seen once. Sequencing was done on a sample of peripheral blood. Every receptor here comes from a human donor in a cohort sampled during active COVID-19.

The rearrangement links TRBV7-2 to TRBJ2-7; 8 nucleotides align to TRBD1. The ends lost 5 bases at V and 6 bases at J; junction bases unmatched: 12. CDR3 size: 15 residues. The germline CDR1 and CDR2 sequences are SGHTA and FQGNSA. CDR3 amino acids: CASSPYSRTGIEQYF. As DNA, the CDR3 is TGTGCCAGCAGCCCCTATAGCAGGACAGGGATCGAGCAGTACTTC.

The V gene is TRBV18, the J gene TRBJ1-5; D gene uncertain. CDR3 length equals 14 residues. Germline V gene lookup returns CDR1 KGHSH and CDR2 LQKENI. V lost 3 bases and J 0 bases, leaving 6 bases between the germline ends. CDR3 sequence (DNA): TGTGCCAGCTCACCTATCTATAGCAATCAGCCCCAGCATTTT. This codes for CASSPIYSNQPQHF.

The chain employs TRBV19 and TRBJ2-6; D may be TRBD1 (5 bases). Germline values: CDR1 LNHDA, CDR2 SQIVND (reference sequence). This CDR3 is built from 19 residues. The ends were cut back, 6 bases at V and 0 bases at J, with 21 bases in the middle. The CDR3, as DNA: TGTGCCAGTAGCGCCCTCCGCGGCAGGGCAAGCTCTGGGGCCAACGTCCTGACTTTC. Translated: CASSALRGRASSGANVLTF. Full variable domain (missing parts from reference TRBV19 and TRBJ2-6): DGGITQSPKYLFRKEGQNVTLSCEQNLNHDAMYWYRQDPGQGLRLIYYSQIVNDFQKGDIAEGYSVSREKKESFPLTVTSAQKNPTAFYLCASSALRGRASSGANVLTFGAGSRLTVL.

The V call is TRBV7-2, the J call TRBJ1-3; D is uncertain. V lost 3 bases to trimming and J lost 4 bases, with 4 bases between them. The CDR3 runs to 12 residues. Germline V gene data show CDR1 as SGHTA and CDR2 as FQGNSA. The CDR3 DNA reads TGTGCCAGCAGCTTCGGGGGAAACACCATATATTTT. Its protein is CASSFGGNTIYF.

V usage is TRBV7-9 and J usage is TRBJ2-1; a weak D match, TRBD2 (5 bases). This CDR3 has 17 residues. Trimming removed 1 base from V and 1 base from J, with 14 bases in between. Per germline, CDR1 SEHNR and CDR2 FQNEAQ (reference sequence). CDR3 loop: CASSLERTTKSYNEQFF. Written as DNA, the CDR3 is TGTGCCAGCAGCTTAGAACGGACGACTAAATCCTACAATGAGCAGTTCTTC.

V usage is TRBV10-3 and J usage is TRBJ1-5; 9 bases agree with TRBD1. The ends lost 0 bases at V and 5 bases at J; junction bases unmatched: 5. Germline-derived CDR1 and CDR2 are ENHRY and SYGVKD. The CDR3 has 16 amino acids. The chain's CDR3 is CAISESGQGVDQPQHF. The DNA of the CDR3 is TGTGCCATCAGTGAGTCGGGACAGGGAGTCGATCAGCCCCAGCATTTT.

The genes are TRBV6-5 and TRBJ2-2, with 7 bases matching TRBD2. Germline V lookup: CDR1 MNHEY, CDR2 SVGAGI. V was clipped by 6 bases and J by 3 bases; unmatched bases: 10. The CDR3 has 16 amino acids. CDR3 coding DNA: TGTGCCAGCAGCTACCGCGGGAGAGCGGACACCGGGGAGCTGTTTTTT. Protein: CASSYRGRADTGELFF.

This clone was found once. The rearrangement uses TRBV4-3 and TRBJ1-5; D unresolved. From germline, CDR1 is LGHNA and CDR2 YSLEER. This CDR3 region has 14 residues. With 0 bases removed from V and 6 bases from J, the gap between germline ends came to 9 bases. The CDR3 DNA sequence: TGCGCCAGCAGCCAAGAGGAGGGAAGTCAGCCCCAGCATTTT. Its protein is CASSQEEGSQPQHF.

The chain employs TRBV5-1 and TRBJ2-3, with 10 nucleotides matching TRBD2. With V trimmed by 4 bases and J by 0 bases, 14 bases remained unmatched. This CDR3 comprises 19 residues. In germline, CDR1 is SGHRS, CDR2 YFSETQ. The CDR3 protein is CASSLFVPGLAVSTDTQYF. CDR3 sequence (DNA): TGCGCCAGCAGCCTATTCGTCCCAGGACTAGCGGTTAGCACAGATACGCAGTATTTT.

The chain recombines TRBV6-5 with TRBJ1-2; TRBD1 matches 8 bases. Germline V gives CDR1 MNHEY, CDR2 SVGAGI. The CDR3 loop spans 13 amino acids. V gave up 4 bases and J gave up 7 bases; unmatched junction bases: 5. The CDR3 loop reads CASSSGQGRGYTF. In DNA, the CDR3 is TGTGCCAGCAGTTCTGGACAGGGCCGTGGCTACACCTTC.

The V call is TRBV7-3, the J call TRBJ2-6; D possibly corresponds to TRBD1 (5 bases). The CDR3 runs 15 residues. Trimming removed 5 bases from V and 4 bases from J, with 12 bases in between. Germline loops: CDR1 SGHTA, CDR2 FQGTGA. The CDR3 region has the DNA TGTGCCAGCAGCCCAGGGCCCTCCGGGGCCAACGTCCTGACTTTC. It specifies CASSPGPSGANVLTF.

The chain combines TRBV29-1 with TRBJ1-1, with TRBD1 as a possible D gene (5 bases). The CDR3 sequence is 13 residues long. Germline V gene sequence: CDR1 SQVTM, CDR2 ANQGSEA. Trimming left V 4 bases short and J 4 bases short, with 13 bases between. In nucleotides, the CDR3 is TGCAGCGTTGCCAGTGGGGGGGGCACTGAAGCTTTCTTT. Amino acid sequence: CSVASGGGTEAFF.

This CDR3 reads CASSARDLTQFF. CDR3 sequence (DNA): TGTGCCAGCAGCGCGAGGGACTTGACGCAGTTCTTC. V usage is TRBV11-2 and J usage is TRBJ2-1, with D possibly TRBD2 on 6 matching bases. The CDR3 totals 12 residues. Germline V gene data show CDR1 as SGHAT and CDR2 as FQNNGV. V was clipped by 5 bases and J by 12 bases, with 14 bases between them.

V usage is TRBV5-1 and J usage is TRBJ2-5; perhaps TRBD1 as D (5 bases). Looked up from germline, CDR1 is SGHRS and CDR2 is YFSETQ. Deletions cut 0 bases from V and 3 bases from J, with 6 bases between. The CDR3 is made up of 13 amino acids. The CDR3 DNA sequence: TGCGCCAGCAGCTTGGCAGGGAAAGAGACCCAGTACTTC. Encoded protein: CASSLAGKETQYF. Supplemented by reference TRBV5-1 and TRBJ2-5, the full variable domain reads KAGVTQTPRYLIKTRGQQVTLSCSPISGHRSVSWYQQTPGQGLQFLFEYFSETQRNKGNFPGRFSGRQFSNSRSEMNVSTLELGDSALYLCASSLAGKETQYFGPGTRLLVL.

The chain combines TRBV18 with TRBJ1-2, with D unclear. Germline V gene lookup returns CDR1 KGHSH and CDR2 LQKENI. The CDR3 runs to 12 residues. With 3 bases removed from V and 6 bases from J, the gap between germline ends came to 8 bases. The CDR3 region is CASSPEAHGYTF. CDR3 nucleotide sequence: TGTGCCAGCTCACCTGAAGCCCATGGCTACACCTTC.